This T cell receptor beta chain was recovered during a study of cytomegalovirus exposure and HLA in healthy donors. A multiplex PCR was run with 60 Vbeta primers and 13 Jbeta primers. Assay: immunoSEQ multiplex PCR; the TCRdb copy retains only in-frame clones and omits some. The table lists some 72,000 clones, with 4% to 5.5% in the top ten. With 7 bases clipped from V and 1 base from J, the junction kept 12 bases outside the gene matches. The CDR3 loop spans 17 amino acids. The germline gives CDR1 LNHDA, CDR2 SQIVND (reference sequence). This chain links TRBV19 with TRBJ1-5; TRBD1 matches 8 bases. The clonotype originates from a man aged 35-49 years in good health and CMV-seronegative. The specimen sequenced was PBMCs. CDR3 loop: CASKGDRGKISNQPQHF. In DNA form, the CDR3 reads TGTGCCAGTAAAGGCGACAGGGGAAAAATAAGCAATCAGCCCCAGCATTTT.